The T cell receptor beta chain described here comes from a study of T cells after yellow fever vaccination. Germline V gene data show CDR1 as SGDLS and CDR2 as YYNGEE. Trimming removed 0 bases at V and 7 bases at J, with 8 bases between. The CDR3 length is 14 residues. Notes on the study in general: Reappearance after the booster was seen for most primary-vaccination clones, at 96% CD4 and less than 90% CD8.

This clonotype was seen a few times. Antigen specificity is unknown. Universal primer sites and UMIs were introduced during 5'RACE template-switching synthesis of TCR cDNA. One entry per CDR3 protein, called by TCRdb with MiXCR from the 5' RACE reads. There are some 97,000 distinct CDR3 sequences in the sample; roughly 6% occur only once, and about two fifths lies in the top ten. This specimen was CD8+ T cells sorted from PBMCs, taken 10 days after the yellow fever booster vaccination. The receptor was isolated from a man between 18 and 35 years old who received the YFV17D yellow fever vaccine. V usage is TRBV9 and J usage is TRBJ1-6, with a weak D call TRBD1 (5 bases). The CDR3 sequence is CASSVVSGNSPLHF. The CDR3 DNA follows: TGTGCCAGCAGCGTAGTTTCAGGGAATTCACCCCTCCACTTT. The full variable domain, completed using reference TRBV9 and TRBJ1-6, is DSGVTQTPKHLITATGQRVTLRCSPRSGDLSVYWYQQSLDQGLQFLIQYYNGEERAKGNILERFSAQQFPDLHSELNLSSLELGDSALYFCASSVVSGNSPLHFGNGTRLTVT.